The 24 T cell receptor beta chains reported below all come from one sample, sequenced in a study of T cell responses to AZD1222 COVID-19 vaccine. Produced via immunoSEQ multiplex PCR; TCRdb's table is partial and in-frame only. Here the sample spans roughly 140,000 clones, 92% being singletons. The specimen comprised peripheral blood, sampled 28 days after the second AZD1222 dose. These receptors all stem from an adult who received the AZD1222 COVID-19 vaccine.

This sequence joins TRBV18 and TRBJ2-2; TRBD1 agrees at 7 bases. The length of the CDR3 is 15 residues. The J segment lost 0 bases and the V segment lost 3 bases, leaving 1 base of the junction unmatched. Germline V lookup: CDR1 KGHSH, CDR2 LQKENI. CDR3 amino acids: CASSPDRSNTGELFF. CDR3 in DNA: TGTGCCAGCTCACCGGACAGGTCGAACACCGGGGAGCTGTTTTTT.

The rearrangement uses TRBV4-2 and TRBJ1-3; D gene unclear. Trimming stripped 4 bases from V and 7 bases from J, with 11 bases between. Germline CDR1 LGHNA, CDR2 YNFKEQ. There are 13 residues in the CDR3. In DNA form, the CDR3 reads TGTGCCAGCAGCCGGACCCTGAGCAACACCATATATTTT. Translated: CASSRTLSNTIYF.

This clone has only one observation. The chain joins TRBV2 to TRBJ2-7, with D possibly TRBD2 on 6 matching bases. The germline CDR1 and CDR2 sequences are SNHLY and FYNNEI. The CDR3 covers 13 residues. V lost 4 bases to trimming and J lost 0 bases, with 7 bases between them. CDR3: CASSVGSSYEQYF. The CDR3 bases are TGTGCCAGCAGTGTCGGGAGCTCCTACGAGCAGTACTTC.

The V and J genes are TRBV9 and TRBJ2-7, with 9 bases matching TRBD2. CDR1 and CDR2 from the germline V gene are SGDLS and YYNGEE. Trimming took 3 bases from V and 0 from J; bases not matched to a gene: 4. The CDR3 spans 15 residues. CDR3 in amino acids: CASSAGLAFSYEQYF. In DNA form, the CDR3 reads TGTGCCAGCAGCGCCGGACTAGCGTTCTCCTACGAGCAGTACTTC.

This chain joins TRBV12-3 or TRBV12-4 and TRBJ1-6; D possibly corresponds to TRBD1 (5 bases). This CDR3 comprises 13 residues. Trimming cost V 8 bases and J 7 bases, with 12 bases left between them. Written as DNA, the CDR3 is TGTGCCAGCGCCGGGGCGCAGAATTCACCCCTCCACTTT. This encodes CASAGAQNSPLHF.

The chain combines TRBV19 with TRBJ2-7; D perhaps matches TRBD1 (5 bases). The CDR3 runs 14 residues. The germline V gene encodes CDR1 LNHDA and CDR2 SQIVND (reference sequence). Trimming pared 4 bases from V and 5 bases from J, leaving 15 bases between. The CDR3 loop reads CASSKGVLIDEQYF. The CDR3 DNA is TGTGCCAGTAGTAAAGGGGTTCTCATTGACGAGCAGTACTTC.

This clone was recorded only once. The chain employs TRBV19 and TRBJ1-2; D unclear. V lost 7 bases and J lost 0, with 15 bases in between. The CDR3 runs to 15 residues. In germline, CDR1 is LNHDA, CDR2 SQIVND (reference sequence). The DNA of the CDR3 is TGTGCCAGTAATAGGTATGCAACCGCTAACTATGGCTACACCTTC. Its translation is CASNRYATANYGYTF.

In nucleotides, the CDR3 is TGTGCCAGTAGTATGGGCAGGTCGATTTCTCAGCCCCAGCATTTT. The encoded protein is CASSMGRSISQPQHF. V and J are TRBV19 and TRBJ1-5; no definite D call. Germline V lookup: CDR1 LNHDA, CDR2 SQIVND (reference sequence). The germline V and J ends were trimmed by 3 bases and 6 bases, with 15 bases remaining between them. This CDR3 has 15 residues.

The chain couples TRBV28 to TRBJ1-2; D might be TRBD1 (6 bases). Per germline, CDR1 MDHEN and CDR2 SYDVKM. The CDR3 consists of 17 residues. V lost 2 bases and J lost 5, with 21 bases in between. CDR3 loop: CASSLVTWTERLYGYTF. Written as DNA, the CDR3 is TGTGCCAGCAGTTTAGTAACGTGGACAGAGAGGCTTTATGGCTACACCTTC.

V and J are TRBV12-5 and TRBJ1-2; D unclear. The CDR3 is 12 amino acids. Trimming left V 2 bases short and J 8 bases short, with 9 bases between. Germline V gene lookup returns CDR1 LGHNT and CDR2 FRNRAP. The CDR3 loop is CASGLYLGGYTF. The CDR3 region has the DNA TGTGCTAGTGGTTTGTACCTCGGGGGCTACACCTTC.

The chain is built from TRBV7-9 and TRBJ2-1, with TRBD1 as a possible D gene (6 bases). CDR1 is SEHNR, CDR2 FQNEAQ, per germline (reference sequence). With 6 bases removed from V and 10 bases from J, the gap between germline ends came to 19 bases. The CDR3 length is 14 residues. DNA for the CDR3: TGTGCCAGCAGTTCACTCTTACAGGGTGGCGAGCAGTTCTTC. This gives the protein CASSSLLQGGEQFF.

The rearrangement links TRBV7-2 to TRBJ2-7, with 8 bases lining up with TRBD2. Trimming at V came to 2 bases and at J to 3 bases, leaving 9 bases not matched to a gene. This CDR3 has 16 residues. Germline CDR1 SGHTA, CDR2 FQGNSA. The CDR3 nucleotides are TGTGCCAGCAGCTTAACGATTACTAGCGGTGACTACGAGCAGTACTTC. This translates into CASSLTITSGDYEQYF.

The V call is TRBV5-1, the J call TRBJ2-3; D tentatively reads TRBD1 or TRBD2 (6 bases each). This CDR3 comprises 15 residues. Germline V gene sequence: CDR1 SGHRS, CDR2 YFSETQ. The V end was cut by 0 bases, the J end by 6 bases, with 14 bases between. CDR3: CASSLAGSQGDTQYF. CDR3 in DNA: TGCGCCAGCAGCTTGGCCGGGAGCCAGGGGGATACGCAGTATTTT. The full variable domain, with the rest looked up from reference TRBV5-1 and TRBJ2-3, is KAGVTQTPRYLIKTRGQQVTLSCSPISGHRSVSWYQQTPGQGLQFLFEYFSETQRNKGNFPGRFSGRQFSNSRSEMNVSTLELGDSALYLCASSLAGSQGDTQYFGPGTRLTVL.

This rearrangement joins TRBV19 to TRBJ2-1; 8 nucleotides align to TRBD2. The CDR3 extends over 16 amino acids. After removal of 4 bases from V and 7 bases from J, the junction contained 12 bases not matched to a gene. Per the germline V gene, CDR1 is LNHDA and CDR2 is SQIVND (reference sequence). The CDR3 reads CASSTVGAGGVNEQFF. In DNA form, the CDR3 reads TGTGCCAGTAGTACCGTGGGGGCGGGAGGTGTGAATGAGCAGTTCTTC. The entire variable domain, with the rest obtained from reference TRBV19 and TRBJ2-1, is as follows: DGGITQSPKYLFRKEGQNVTLSCEQNLNHDAMYWYRQDPGQGLRLIYYSQIVNDFQKGDIAEGYSVSREKKESFPLTVTSAQKNPTAFYLCASSTVGAGGVNEQFFGPGTRLTVL.

V usage is TRBV20-1 and J usage is TRBJ1-3; no definite D call. This CDR3 has 15 residues. V lost 3 bases to trimming and J lost 1 base, with 13 bases between them. Germline CDR1 is DFQATT and CDR2 is SNEGSKA (reference sequence). The CDR3 region is CSASLVHSSGNTIYF. The DNA for the CDR3 is TGCAGTGCTAGTCTCGTACACAGTTCTGGAAACACCATATATTTT.

The chain links TRBV2 to TRBJ2-1; D might be TRBD2 (6 bases). Trimming removed 7 bases from V and 8 bases from J, with 21 bases in between. Germline CDR1 is SNHLY and CDR2 is FYNNEI. This CDR3 is 15 amino acids long. As DNA, the CDR3 is TGTGCCAGCAAAACCGGGAGTGGGGCTCCCCATGAGCAGTTCTTC. Its protein product is CASKTGSGAPHEQFF.

Only one count was recorded for this clone. The genes are TRBV28 and TRBJ1-4; D unclear. V gave up 6 bases and J gave up 0 bases, with 11 bases separating them. The germline CDR1 and CDR2 sequences are MDHEN and SYDVKM. This CDR3 is 15 amino acids long. This CDR3 reads CASRKEVATNEKLFF. CDR3 sequence (DNA): TGTGCCAGCAGGAAAGAGGTTGCAACTAATGAAAAACTGTTTTTT.

The V call is TRBV10-3, the J call TRBJ2-7; 7 nucleotides agree with TRBD2. V shed 4 bases and J 0 bases; nucleotides not matched to a gene: 6. The germline CDR1 and CDR2 sequences are ENHRY and SYGVKD. CDR3 length equals 15 residues. Written as DNA, the CDR3 is TGTGCCATCAGTGGATCTTGGACTAGCTCCTACGAGCAGTACTTC. Protein: CAISGSWTSSYEQYF.

The rearrangement links TRBV18 to TRBJ1-4, with D perhaps TRBD1 (5 bases). There are 18 residues in the CDR3. V lost 1 base and J 0 bases, leaving 15 bases between the germline ends. The germline V gene has CDR1 KGHSH and CDR2 LQKENI. The CDR3 spells CASSPRRTGPSTNEKLFF. DNA of the CDR3: TGTGCCAGCTCACCACGAAGAACAGGCCCCTCAACTAATGAAAAACTGTTTTTT. Full variable domain (missing parts from reference TRBV18 and TRBJ1-4): NAGVMQNPRHLVRRRGQEARLRCSPMKGHSHVYWYRQLPEEGLKFMVYLQKENIIDESGMPKERFSAEFPKEGPSILRIQQVVRGDSAAYFCASSPRRTGPSTNEKLFFGSGTQLSVL.

This rearrangement joins TRBV28 to TRBJ1-1; D remains ambiguous. Germline CDR1 is MDHEN and CDR2 is SYDVKM. CDR3 size: 12 residues. Trimming shortened V by 3 bases and J by 4 bases, and 6 bases separated the two germline ends. The CDR3, as DNA: TGTGCCAGCAGTTTTAGGGTCACTGAAGCTTTCTTT. Its translation is CASSFRVTEAFF. Full variable domain (rest looked up from reference TRBV28 and TRBJ1-1): DVKVTQSSRYLVKRTGEKVFLECVQDMDHENMFWYRQDPGLGLRLIYFSYDVKMKEKGDIPEGYSVSREKKERFSLILESASTNQTSMYLCASSFRVTEAFFGQGTRLTVV.

This chain links TRBV3-1 (or the pseudogene TRBV3-2) with TRBJ1-5; 8 nucleotides align to TRBD1. The germline V gene encodes CDR1 LGHDT and CDR2 YNNKEL (reference sequence). The CDR3 covers 14 residues. J gave up 5 bases and V 3 bases, and 3 bases lay outside the gene matches. This CDR3 is CASSHTGGDQPQHF. The CDR3 DNA is TGTGCCAGCAGCCACACAGGGGGGGATCAGCCCCAGCATTTT.

This chain joins TRBV19 and TRBJ2-6; possibly TRBD2 for D (5 bases). The CDR3 sequence is 14 residues long. Between the trimmed V and J ends, which lost 6 bases and 2 bases, there was a span of 8 bases. In germline, CDR1 is LNHDA, CDR2 SQIVND (reference sequence). The CDR3 nucleotides read TGTGCCAGTAGGACGGGGACTGGGGCCAACGTCCTGACTTTC. Its protein is CASRTGTGANVLTF.

This clone was seen a few times. The gene calls are TRBV19 and TRBJ1-5, with D perhaps TRBD1 (6 bases). The germline CDR1 and CDR2 sequences are LNHDA and SQIVND (reference sequence). This CDR3 has 14 amino acids. V was trimmed by 3 bases and J by 5 bases, leaving 11 bases between them. The chain's CDR3 is CASSMMGGHQPQHF. CDR3 DNA sequence: TGTGCCAGTAGTATGATGGGGGGCCATCAGCCCCAGCATTTT.

The V gene is TRBV19, the J gene TRBJ2-2; the D is unclear. The CDR3 is 13 residues long. Germline loops: CDR1 LNHDA, CDR2 SQIVND (reference sequence). V dropped 7 bases and J dropped 3 bases, with 9 bases sitting between them. In DNA form, the CDR3 reads TGTGCCAGTACCCCCCAACACACCGGGGAGCTGTTTTTT. Residues: CASTPQHTGELFF.